This T cell receptor beta chain was identified during a study of T cell responses to AZD1222 COVID-19 vaccine. Study-wide results and limits: Of the AZD1222 recipients, only 5 or 6 were seropositive at baseline. None of the repertoires were sampled until the peak T cell response had passed.

Some clones are missing from TCRdb's copy, which holds only in-frame ones; the method was immunoSEQ multiplex PCR. The profile shows roughly 100,000 clones, 90% of them singletons. Remarks on this clone: Its target is not known.

Here the sequenced sample was peripheral blood, taken on day 0 of AZD1222 vaccination. This clonotype was obtained from an adult in good health.

CDR3 coding DNA: TGTGCCAGCAGACCCCCCGGGGGATCCTACGAGCAGTACTTC. This encodes CASRPPGGSYEQYF. V is TRBV6-5 and J is TRBJ2-7, with a weak D call TRBD2 (6 bases). Trimming pared 6 bases from V and 1 base from J, leaving 13 bases between. Germline assignment: CDR1 MNHEY and CDR2 SVGAGI. The CDR3 is 14 amino acids.